Listed below are T cell receptor beta chains from one sample, sequenced in a study of shared clonotypes between healthy human individuals. Assay: immunoSEQ multiplex PCR; the TCRdb copy retains only in-frame clones and omits some. The sample lists about 2 million clones, roughly 94% seen once, with 0.85% to 1.3% in the top ten. The sample comprised naive CD8+ T cells sorted from blood. Receptor source: a man in his late teens or twenties in good health. CDR3s include the opening cysteine and the closing phenylalanine or tryptophan. The D gene is left open where the match is weak. Not all rows give a size; the values are once, few, many and, for expanded clones, a class.

-	TRBV5-5	-	TRBJ2-1	CASSSFTGDEQFF	TGTGCCAGCAGCAGCTTTACAGGCGATGAGCAGTTCTTC
-	TRBV28	TRBD1	TRBJ2-2	CASKRTGGTGELFF	TGTGCCAGCAAACGAACAGGGGGGACCGGGGAGCTGTTTTTT
-	TRBV23-1	-	TRBJ1-1	CASSQSTGEAFF	TGCGCCAGCAGTCAAAGCACGGGTGAAGCTTTCTTT
-	TRBV7-8	-	TRBJ2-7	CASSPGGIRYEQYF	TGTGCCAGCAGCCCGGGGGGCATTCGGTACGAGCAGTACTTC
-	TRBV5-1	-	TRBJ1-1	CASREVNTEAFF	TGCGCCAGCAGGGAGGTGAACACTGAAGCTTTCTTT
-	TRBV13	-	TRBJ2-7	CASSLGRSYEQYF	TGTGCCAGCAGCTTAGGCAGGTCCTACGAGCAGTACTTC
-	TRBV9	TRBD2	TRBJ2-2	CASSVGGSGSAYGELFF	TGTGCCAGCAGCGTAGGAGGGAGCGGGAGTGCTTACGGGGAGCTGTTTTTT
-	TRBV4-1	-	TRBJ2-2	CASSPMTGRADTGELFF	TGCGCCAGCAGCCCTATGACAGGGAGGGCGGACACCGGGGAGCTGTTTTTT
-	TRBV7-9	-	TRBJ2-5	CASSLLDQETQYF	TGTGCCAGCAGCTTATTGGATCAGGAGACCCAGTACTTC
-	TRBV5-1	TRBD2	TRBJ2-7	CASSFGLAGPGEQYF	TGCGCCAGCAGCTTTGGACTAGCGGGACCCGGCGAGCAGTACTTC
once	TRBV25-1	-	TRBJ2-7	CASSEMGTAYEQYF	TGTGCCAGCAGTGAAATGGGGACTGCTTACGAGCAGTACTTC
once	TRBV9	-	TRBJ1-5	CASSSSGNQPQHF	TGTGCCAGCAGCTCCTCAGGTAATCAGCCCCAGCATTTT
-	TRBV6-5	-	TRBJ1-1	CASSRLGNTEAFF	TGTGCCAGCAGTCGGCTGGGGAACACTGAAGCTTTCTTT
-	TRBV7-2	TRBD1	TRBJ2-7	CASSPGPDRGRYEQYF	TGTGCCAGCAGCCCAGGCCCGGACAGGGGAAGGTACGAGCAGTACTTC
-	TRBV10-1	-	TRBJ2-7	CASSDEGYEQYF	TGCGCCAGCAGTGACGAGGGCTACGAGCAGTACTTC
-	TRBV6-1	-	TRBJ2-2	CASRGTNTGELFF	TGTGCCAGCAGGGGGACGAACACCGGGGAGCTGTTTTTT
-	TRBV5-4	-	TRBJ2-5	CASSLWSGETQYF	TGTGCCAGCAGCTTGTGGTCGGGAGAGACCCAGTACTTC
-	TRBV2	-	TRBJ1-1	CASSEMGDGNTEAFF	TGTGCCAGCAGTGAAATGGGGGATGGGAACACTGAAGCTTTCTTT
-	TRBV7-6	TRBD1	TRBJ2-1	CASSLGQGAGNEQFF	TGTGCCAGCAGCTTAGGACAGGGGGCTGGCAATGAGCAGTTCTTC